Listed below are T cell receptor beta chains from one sample, sequenced in a study of cytomegalovirus exposure and HLA in healthy donors. TCRdb's copy holds only in-frame clones and misses some; the assay was immunoSEQ multiplex PCR. In the table there are 60,000 to 85,000 clones, more than 60% of which are singletons. Sequenced: PBMCs. The receptors here all came from a male donor in good health and CMV-seropositive. The CDR3 runs from the conserved cysteine through the conserved F or W. Each record gives: clone size, V gene, D gene, J gene, CDR3 DNA, CDR3 protein. D genes are given only for firm matches. The size of a clone is reported for some rows only, either as once, few or many, or as a class for expanded clones.

abundance: few
v_gene: TRBV7-3
d_gene: TRBD1
j_gene: TRBJ2-7
CDR3nt: TGTGCCAGCAGCCGGGGCGGGACAGGGGCGGGCGAGCAGTACTTC
CDR3aa: CASSRGGTGAGEQYF

abundance: .
v_gene: TRBV4-2
d_gene: TRBD2
j_gene: TRBJ2-1
CDR3nt: TGTGCCAGCAGCCCGAGGGGGACTAGCTGGGAGCAGTTCTTC
CDR3aa: CASSPRGTSWEQFF

abundance: .
v_gene: TRBV9
d_gene: TRBD1
j_gene: TRBJ2-2
CDR3nt: TGTGCCAGCAGTGTTCACCCCTCTTGGGACAGGGGGGCCGACGCCGGGGAGCTGTTTTTT
CDR3aa: CASSVHPSWDRGADAGELFF

abundance: .
v_gene: TRBV29-1
d_gene: .
j_gene: TRBJ1-2
CDR3nt: TGCAGCGTTGATCAGGGCCTTGATGATGGCTACACCTTC
CDR3aa: CSVDQGLDDGYTF

abundance: medium-sized
v_gene: TRBV4-2
d_gene: TRBD2
j_gene: TRBJ2-2
CDR3nt: TGTGCCAGCAGCCCCGGGACTAGCGGGGGGGTTGGGGAGCTGTTTTTT
CDR3aa: CASSPGTSGGVGELFF

abundance: once
v_gene: TRBV7-8
d_gene: TRBD2
j_gene: TRBJ2-7
CDR3nt: TGTGCCAGCAGCTTAGGTGCGGGAGGGGAAAACTACGAGCAGTACTTC
CDR3aa: CASSLGAGGENYEQYF

abundance: .
v_gene: TRBV7-2
d_gene: .
j_gene: TRBJ1-5
CDR3nt: TGTGCCAGCAGCTTTCAGGGGAGCAATCAGCCCCAGCATTTT
CDR3aa: CASSFQGSNQPQHF

abundance: few
v_gene: TRBV7-7
d_gene: .
j_gene: TRBJ1-4
CDR3nt: TGTGCCAGCAGCTTACAGGCCGATAATGAAAAACTGTTTTTT
CDR3aa: CASSLQADNEKLFF

abundance: .
v_gene: TRBV7-9
d_gene: .
j_gene: TRBJ2-7
CDR3nt: TGTGCCAGCAGTCTAGAGGGGGGGGCCTCCTACGAGCAGTACTTC
CDR3aa: CASSLEGGASYEQYF

abundance: .
v_gene: TRBV7-8
d_gene: TRBD1
j_gene: TRBJ1-1
CDR3nt: TGTGCCAGCAGCCCTCGGACAGGTTCGGGTGAAGCTTTCTTT
CDR3aa: CASSPRTGSGEAFF

abundance: .
v_gene: TRBV9
d_gene: TRBD2
j_gene: TRBJ2-1
CDR3nt: TGTGCCAGCAGCGCCCGGGGAGGACTAGCGGTCAACAATGAGCAGTTCTTC
CDR3aa: CASSARGGLAVNNEQFF